The 8 T cell receptor beta chains below were found in one sample sequenced in a study of blood T cell repertoires in COVID-19. Repertoires were generated with immunoSEQ multiplex PCR, while TCRdb's copy carries only in-frame clones and drops some. The sample lists 150,000 or so clones; roughly 90% were seen once. Specimen: PBMCs or T cells enriched from blood (not recorded which). Receptor source: a middle-aged woman who had been exposed to COVID-19.

This clone was recorded at least ten times. The V and J genes are TRBV19 and TRBJ2-3, with TRBD2 matching 9 bases. Germline values: CDR1 LNHDA, CDR2 SQIVND (reference sequence). The CDR3 contains 16 residues. V lost 0 bases and J lost 9; bases outside the gene matches: 10. The CDR3 sequence is CASSIDLAGSSGTQYF. The CDR3 DNA sequence: TGTGCCAGTAGTATAGATCTAGCGGGGTCCTCGGGGACGCAGTATTTT.

The chain carries TRBV7-8 and TRBJ2-1, with TRBD2 matching 10 bases. This CDR3 is built from 16 residues. The J segment lost 4 bases and the V segment lost 4 bases, leaving 7 bases of the junction unmatched. CDR1 and CDR2 from the germline V gene are SGHVS and FQNEAQ. DNA of the CDR3: TGTGCCAGCAGCTCTGGAGGGACTAGCGTATACAATGAGCAGTTCTTC. This gives the protein CASSSGGTSVYNEQFF.

The chain recombines TRBV9 with TRBJ1-1; a possible D gene is TRBD1 (6 bases). CDR3 length: 11 amino acids. Looked up from germline, CDR1 is SGDLS and CDR2 is YYNGEE. Trimming removed 3 bases from V and 8 bases from J, with 8 bases in between. CDR3 amino acids: CASSAQGEAFF. The DNA of the CDR3 is TGTGCCAGCAGCGCACAGGGCGAAGCTTTCTTT.

The chain couples TRBV29-1 to TRBJ2-1; D unresolved. The CDR3 contains 11 residues. V lost 7 bases, J lost 6 bases, and 10 bases lay in between. Germline V gives CDR1 SQVTM, CDR2 ANQGSEA. CDR3 DNA sequence: TGCAGCGCATCAAACTTCAATGAGCAGTTCTTC. Translating gives CSASNFNEQFF.

This clone has more than one count but fewer than ten. V is TRBV5-1 and J is TRBJ2-1, with 8 bases aligning to TRBD2. V was pared by 0 bases and J by 0 bases, with 2 bases of the junction left unmatched. CDR3 length equals 16 residues. Germline lookup yields CDR1 SGHRS and CDR2 YFSETQ. The CDR3 sequence: CASSLGLAGSYNEQFF. The CDR3, as DNA: TGCGCCAGCAGCTTGGGGCTAGCGGGCTCCTACAATGAGCAGTTCTTC.

The chain combines TRBV18 with TRBJ1-6, with D unclear. Germline V gives CDR1 KGHSH, CDR2 LQKENI. This CDR3 has 15 amino acids. Trimming left V 8 bases short and J 8 bases short, with 19 bases between. DNA for the CDR3: TGTGCCAGCGCCCCCGTTTGGTCTGCGGATTCACCCCTCCACTTT. Protein sequence: CASAPVWSADSPLHF.

This chain connects TRBV3-1 (or the pseudogene TRBV3-2) to TRBJ2-1; 14 nucleotides agree with TRBD2. Germline V gives CDR1 LGHDT, CDR2 YNNKEL (reference sequence). The CDR3 runs 16 residues. With 4 bases clipped from V and 7 bases from J, the junction kept 6 bases outside the gene matches. CDR3 coding DNA: TGTGCCAGCAGCCCCGGACTAGCGGGAGGTGGGAATGAGCAGTTCTTC. This sequence encodes CASSPGLAGGGNEQFF.

This chain connects TRBV6-5 to TRBJ1-6, with D unresolved. This CDR3 spans 11 amino acids. Germline CDR1 MNHEY, CDR2 SVGAGI. Trimming took off 10 bases at V and 14 bases at J, with 15 bases between the two ends. CDR3: CATGEGGTLHF. For the CDR3, the DNA is TGTGCCACCGGGGAGGGCGGCACCCTCCACTTT.